The 7 T cell receptor beta chains given below trace back to one sample, sequenced in a study of spatial heterogeneity in lung cancer. TCRdb re-called the 5' RACE reads with MiXCR, one entry per CDR3 protein. The table lists about 120,000 distinct CDR3 sequences, 10% to 15% of them singletons. Time point of the sample: blood at routine non-recurrence follow-up after resection. Unsorted tumor, nontumor lung tissue or cryopreserved PBMC supplied the whole RNA. Here the sequenced sample was PBMCs, taken at follow-up. The receptors were sampled from a male donor with early-stage non-small cell lung cancer.

This clonotype was observed at least ten times. The rearrangement uses TRBV12-3 or TRBV12-4 and TRBJ2-3; TRBD2 is a possible D gene (5 bases). Deletions cut 6 bases from V and 8 bases from J, with 9 bases between. CDR3 length: 11 amino acids. The CDR3 spells CASRGEGTQYF. The CDR3 DNA reads TGTGCCAGCAGAGGTGAGGGTACGCAGTATTTT.

This clonotype was picked up many times. The chain employs TRBV5-6 and TRBJ1-2; 10 bases line up with TRBD1. Germline lookup yields CDR1 SGHDT and CDR2 YYEEEE. The CDR3 sequence is 16 residues long. Trimming cost V 0 bases and J 4 bases; bases outside gene matches: 6. The CDR3: CASSLGQGAHVYGYTF. CDR3 coding DNA: TGTGCCAGCAGCTTGGGACAGGGGGCTCACGTCTATGGCTACACCTTC.

This clonotype was seen repeatedly, ten times or more. The chain carries TRBV9 and TRBJ1-1, with D unclear. The CDR3 extends over 13 amino acids. V was pared by 3 bases and J by 0 bases, with 6 bases between. Looked up from germline, CDR1 is SGDLS and CDR2 is YYNGEE. CDR3 coding DNA: TGTGCCAGCAGCGAGCGGTTGAACACTGAAGCTTTCTTT. Translated, it gives CASSERLNTEAFF.

This clonotype has at least ten counts. The chain has TRBV6-6 and TRBJ2-3, with D perhaps matching TRBD1 or TRBD2 (5 bases each). Looked up from germline, CDR1 is MNHNY and CDR2 is SVGAGI (reference sequence). The V end lost 2 bases, the J end lost 1 base, and 10 bases lay between the germline ends. The CDR3 contains 15 residues. The chain's CDR3 is CASSYEGRGTDTQYF. The CDR3 DNA reads as TGTGCCAGCAGTTACGAGGGACGTGGCACAGATACGCAGTATTTT.

In this sample, this clonotype turned up a few times. The chain is built from TRBV28 and TRBJ1-4; D may be TRBD1 (6 bases). Germline values: CDR1 MDHEN, CDR2 SYDVKM. V was pared by 6 bases and J by 8 bases, with 22 bases between. The CDR3 consists of 16 residues. This chain's CDR3 is CASSQSRGPEGEKLFF. CDR3 nucleotides: TGTGCCAGCAGCCAAAGCCGGGGGCCCGAAGGGGAAAAACTGTTTTTT.

This chain links TRBV21-1 with TRBJ2-7. TRBV21-1 is labeled a pseudogene. The CDR3 has 16 residues. CDR3 protein: CASSKNMCFSSYEQYF. In DNA form, the CDR3 reads TGTGCCAGCAGCAAAAATATGTGTTTTTCCTCCTACGAGCAGTACTTC.

This clonotype was observed a handful of times. In DNA, the CDR3 is TGTGCCAGCAGCCCCCCCAGCGGGGCGCGGCAGTTCTTC. Protein product: CASSPPSGARQFF. The chain carries TRBV11-1 and TRBJ2-1; 7 nucleotides match TRBD2. CDR3 length equals 13 residues. The germline V gene has CDR1 SGHAT and CDR2 FQDESV (reference sequence). Trimming cost V 5 bases and J 12 bases; bases outside gene matches: 10.